This is a list of T cell receptor beta chains from one sample in a study of OX40 agonist ivuxolimab in advanced cancers. TCRdb's copy holds only in-frame clones and misses some; the assay was immunoSEQ multiplex PCR. The table lists around 60,000 clones, roughly 80% of them singletons. The sample consisted of CD4+ or CD8+ T cells sorted from blood, taken in a trial of the OX40 agonist ivuxolimab. The source of these receptors is an adult with an advanced solid tumor such as melanoma, head and neck, liver or kidney cancer. Both conserved end residues are part of each CDR3. A D gene is named only where the DNA matches it firmly. Expanded clones are given a class, and other clones once, few, many or no size at all.

d_call: -
cdr3_length: 14
v_call: TRBV10-1
clone_size: -
j_call: TRBJ1-1
cdr3_aa: CASSESRGIGKAFF
cdr3_nt: TGCGCCAGCAGTGAGTCGCGGGGGATCGGGAAAGCTTTCTTT

d_call: -
cdr3_length: 15
v_call: TRBV5-1
clone_size: once
j_call: TRBJ1-2
cdr3_aa: CASSLGPEGLYGYTF
cdr3_nt: TGCGCCAGCAGCTTAGGCCCCGAAGGTCTTTATGGCTACACCTTC

d_call: -
cdr3_length: 16
v_call: TRBV27
clone_size: -
j_call: TRBJ2-7
cdr3_aa: CASSANLPGTFREQYF
cdr3_nt: TGTGCCAGCAGTGCGAATCTGCCCGGGACGTTCCGCGAGCAGTACTTC

d_call: -
cdr3_length: 13
v_call: TRBV7-2
clone_size: -
j_call: TRBJ1-5
cdr3_aa: CASSLVQNQPQHF
cdr3_nt: TGTGCCAGCAGCTTAGTTCAGAATCAGCCCCAGCATTTT

d_call: -
cdr3_length: 12
v_call: TRBV29-1
clone_size: few
j_call: TRBJ1-1
cdr3_aa: CSVDKGSTEAFF
cdr3_nt: TGCAGCGTTGACAAGGGAAGCACTGAAGCTTTCTTT

d_call: -
cdr3_length: 17
v_call: TRBV30
clone_size: -
j_call: TRBJ1-3
cdr3_aa: CAWLPFGGGANGNTIYF
cdr3_nt: TGTGCCTGGCTCCCCTTTGGGGGGGGCGCTAACGGAAACACCATATATTTT

d_call: -
cdr3_length: 14
v_call: TRBV5-6
clone_size: few
j_call: TRBJ2-7
cdr3_aa: CASSFAGAGTRRYF
cdr3_nt: TGTGCCAGCAGCTTTGCGGGGGCGGGGACCCGGCGGTACTTC

d_call: TRBD2
cdr3_length: 14
v_call: TRBV14
clone_size: once
j_call: TRBJ2-7
cdr3_aa: CASSISGNPYEQYF
cdr3_nt: TGTGCCAGCAGCATTAGCGGGAACCCCTACGAGCAGTACTTC

d_call: TRBD1
cdr3_length: 17
v_call: TRBV9
clone_size: -
j_call: TRBJ1-3
cdr3_aa: CASSAASWDSSGNTIYF
cdr3_nt: TGTGCCAGCAGCGCCGCTTCCTGGGACAGCTCTGGAAACACCATATATTTT

d_call: TRBD1
cdr3_length: 15
v_call: TRBV9
clone_size: -
j_call: TRBJ2-3
cdr3_aa: CASSSRTGGTDTQYF
cdr3_nt: TGTGCCAGCAGCTCCCGGACAGGGGGCACAGATACGCAGTATTTT

d_call: TRBD2
cdr3_length: 17
v_call: TRBV5-1
clone_size: -
j_call: TRBJ2-7
cdr3_aa: CASSLRSGASGTYEQYF
cdr3_nt: TGCGCCAGCAGCTTGAGGTCTGGCGCTAGCGGAACCTACGAGCAGTACTTC

d_call: TRBD2
cdr3_length: 15
v_call: TRBV5-1
clone_size: few
j_call: TRBJ2-7
cdr3_aa: CASSPGTSGSGEQYF
cdr3_nt: TGCGCCAGCAGCCCCGGGACTAGCGGGAGTGGGGAGCAGTACTTC

d_call: TRBD1
cdr3_length: 17
v_call: TRBV9
clone_size: -
j_call: TRBJ1-3
cdr3_aa: CASNVTLGQGAGNTIYF
cdr3_nt: TGTGCCAGCAACGTAACTTTAGGACAGGGGGCGGGAAACACCATATATTTT

d_call: TRBD2
cdr3_length: 15
v_call: TRBV11-2
clone_size: -
j_call: TRBJ2-7
cdr3_aa: CASSSSSGSSYEQYF
cdr3_nt: TGTGCCAGCAGCTCATCTAGCGGGAGCTCCTACGAGCAGTACTTC

d_call: -
cdr3_length: 14
v_call: TRBV11-1
clone_size: -
j_call: TRBJ2-7
cdr3_aa: CASSPGLVPYEQYF
cdr3_nt: TGTGCCAGCAGCCCAGGGTTAGTCCCCTACGAGCAGTACTTC

d_call: TRBD1
cdr3_length: 16
v_call: TRBV4-3
clone_size: -
j_call: TRBJ2-1
cdr3_aa: CASSQDWDRASREQFF
cdr3_nt: TGCGCCAGCAGCCAAGATTGGGACAGGGCTTCGCGTGAGCAGTTCTTC

d_call: -
cdr3_length: 16
v_call: TRBV4-2
clone_size: -
j_call: TRBJ1-1
cdr3_aa: CASSQVAGRLNTEAFF
cdr3_nt: TGTGCCAGCAGCCAAGTTGCGGGACGGTTGAACACTGAAGCTTTCTTT

d_call: -
cdr3_length: 18
v_call: TRBV21-1
clone_size: few
j_call: TRBJ2-7
cdr3_aa: CASSNCEGGQGPLYEQYF
cdr3_nt: TGTGCCAGCAGCAATTGTGAAGGGGGACAGGGGCCCCTCTACGAGCAGTACTTC

d_call: TRBD2
cdr3_length: 16
v_call: TRBV7-9
clone_size: -
j_call: TRBJ2-1
cdr3_aa: CASSLNRDYPFDEQFF
cdr3_nt: TGTGCCAGCAGCTTAAACCGGGACTACCCCTTCGATGAGCAGTTCTTC

d_call: -
cdr3_length: 14
v_call: TRBV9
clone_size: -
j_call: TRBJ1-1
cdr3_aa: CASSVDHLGTEAFF
cdr3_nt: TGTGCCAGCAGCGTAGACCACCTCGGTACTGAAGCTTTCTTT

d_call: -
cdr3_length: 13
v_call: TRBV18
clone_size: once
j_call: TRBJ1-2
cdr3_aa: CASSRLNTDGYTF
cdr3_nt: TGTGCCAGCTCCCGACTAAACACAGATGGCTACACCTTC

d_call: TRBD2
cdr3_length: 16
v_call: TRBV11-2
clone_size: few
j_call: TRBJ2-4
cdr3_aa: CASSPGSGRAGNIQYF
cdr3_nt: TGTGCCAGCAGCCCCGGGAGCGGGAGGGCCGGAAACATTCAGTACTTC

d_call: -
cdr3_length: 15
v_call: TRBV27
clone_size: -
j_call: TRBJ2-3
cdr3_aa: CASSLSVSDTDTQYF
cdr3_nt: TGTGCCAGCAGTTTGTCAGTTAGCGACACAGATACGCAGTATTTT

d_call: -
cdr3_length: 15
v_call: TRBV5-1
clone_size: -
j_call: TRBJ1-6
cdr3_aa: CASSPVLGHNSPLHF
cdr3_nt: TGCGCCAGCAGCCCGGTGTTGGGTCATAATTCACCCCTCCACTTT

d_call: TRBD1
cdr3_length: 12
v_call: TRBV13
clone_size: -
j_call: TRBJ2-7
cdr3_aa: CASSSNRGEQYF
cdr3_nt: TGTGCCAGCAGCTCCAACAGGGGCGAGCAGTACTTC

d_call: TRBD2
cdr3_length: 14
v_call: TRBV6-5
clone_size: once
j_call: TRBJ2-1
cdr3_aa: CASSYGSVAGGQFF
cdr3_nt: TGTGCCAGCAGTTACGGGAGTGTAGCGGGAGGGCAGTTCTTC

d_call: -
cdr3_length: 15
v_call: TRBV5-1
clone_size: -
j_call: TRBJ1-4
cdr3_aa: CASSLGGGLNEKLFF
cdr3_nt: TGCGCCAGCAGCTTGGGGGGAGGACTCAATGAAAAACTGTTTTTT

d_call: -
cdr3_length: 16
v_call: TRBV9
clone_size: -
j_call: TRBJ2-3
cdr3_aa: CASSERLGLGTDTQYF
cdr3_nt: TGTGCCAGCAGCGAACGGCTAGGCCTTGGCACAGATACGCAGTATTTT

d_call: -
cdr3_length: 18
v_call: TRBV16
clone_size: -
j_call: TRBJ2-1
cdr3_aa: CASSQFLDLHPEGNEQFF
cdr3_nt: TGTGCCAGCAGCCAATTTTTAGACCTTCACCCCGAGGGCAATGAGCAGTTCTTC

d_call: TRBD1
cdr3_length: 12
v_call: TRBV2
clone_size: -
j_call: TRBJ2-1
cdr3_aa: CAGGQNNNEQFF
cdr3_nt: TGTGCCGGGGGACAGAATAACAATGAGCAGTTCTTC

d_call: -
cdr3_length: 11
v_call: TRBV2
clone_size: -
j_call: TRBJ2-7
cdr3_aa: CASRGSYEQYF
cdr3_nt: TGTGCCAGCAGAGGGTCCTACGAGCAGTACTTC

d_call: -
cdr3_length: 16
v_call: TRBV5-1
clone_size: -
j_call: TRBJ2-3
cdr3_aa: CASSLETTLSTDTQYF
cdr3_nt: TGCGCCAGCAGCTTGGAGACCACCCTAAGCACAGATACGCAGTATTTT

d_call: -
cdr3_length: 14
v_call: TRBV7-8
clone_size: -
j_call: TRBJ2-5
cdr3_aa: CASSSRLAQETQYF
cdr3_nt: TGTGCCAGCAGCTCAAGACTCGCCCAAGAGACCCAGTACTTC

d_call: TRBD1
cdr3_length: 15
v_call: TRBV29-1
clone_size: -
j_call: TRBJ1-2
cdr3_aa: CSVEGTGGYNYGYTF
cdr3_nt: TGCAGCGTTGAAGGGACAGGGGGTTACAACTATGGCTACACCTTC

d_call: TRBD1
cdr3_length: 15
v_call: TRBV7-8
clone_size: -
j_call: TRBJ1-1
cdr3_aa: CASRRRQGMNTEAFF
cdr3_nt: TGTGCCAGCAGACGCCGACAGGGGATGAACACTGAAGCTTTCTTT

d_call: TRBD1
cdr3_length: 11
v_call: TRBV20-1
clone_size: -
j_call: TRBJ1-1
cdr3_aa: CSASRQGMTFF
cdr3_nt: TGCAGTGCCAGTAGACAGGGTATGACTTTCTTT

d_call: TRBD2
cdr3_length: 15
v_call: TRBV6-1
clone_size: -
j_call: TRBJ2-1
cdr3_aa: CASSDGLAGNNEQFF
cdr3_nt: TGTGCCAGCAGTGACGGTCTAGCGGGGAACAATGAGCAGTTCTTC